This T cell receptor (beta chain) was obtained from a study of blood T cell repertoires in COVID-19. At the level of the study: Some COVID-19 samples were acute and others convalescent; all came from the United States, Italy and Spain.

Original analysis: Nucleated cell counts were estimated from reference gene primer amplification. Some clones are missing from TCRdb's copy, which holds only in-frame ones; the method was immunoSEQ multiplex PCR. Clone size and the V and J calls come from that table; the DNA yielded D and trimming. This sample has over 120,000 clones, with about nine tenths found just once. The CDR3 totals 17 residues. Deletions cut 5 bases from V and 0 bases from J, with 17 bases between. From germline, CDR1 is LNHDA and CDR2 SQIVND (reference sequence). Sequencing was carried out using PBMCs or T cells enriched from blood (not recorded which). This TCR was recovered from a man aged 55 to 69 who had recovered from COVID-19. The chain joins TRBV19 to TRBJ1-5; no clear D gene. CDR3 amino acids: CASSPPSLDYSNQPQHF. CDR3 nucleotides: TGTGCCAGTAGTCCTCCCTCCCTGGACTATAGCAATCAGCCCCAGCATTTT.